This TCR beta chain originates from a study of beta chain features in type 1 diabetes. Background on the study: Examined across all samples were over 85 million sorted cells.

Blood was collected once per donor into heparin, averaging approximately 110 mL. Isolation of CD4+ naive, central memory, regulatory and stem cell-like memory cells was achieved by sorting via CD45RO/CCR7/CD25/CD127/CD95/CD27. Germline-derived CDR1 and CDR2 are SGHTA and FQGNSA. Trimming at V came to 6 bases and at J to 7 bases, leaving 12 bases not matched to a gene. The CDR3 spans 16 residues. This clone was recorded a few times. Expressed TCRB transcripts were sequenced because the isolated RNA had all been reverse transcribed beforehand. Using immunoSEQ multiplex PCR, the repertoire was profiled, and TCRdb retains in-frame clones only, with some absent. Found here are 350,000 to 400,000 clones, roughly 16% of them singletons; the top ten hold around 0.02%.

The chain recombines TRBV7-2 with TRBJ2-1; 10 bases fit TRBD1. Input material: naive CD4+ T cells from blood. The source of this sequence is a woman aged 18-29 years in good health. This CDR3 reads CASRSPGTGASNEQFF. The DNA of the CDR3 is TGTGCCAGCAGATCCCCTGGGACAGGGGCTTCGAATGAGCAGTTCTTC. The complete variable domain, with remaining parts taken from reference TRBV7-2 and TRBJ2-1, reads GAGVSQSPSNKVTEKGKDVELRCDPISGHTALYWYRQSLGQGLEFLIYFQGNSAPDKSGLPSDRFSAERTGGSVSTLTIQRTQQEDSAVYLCASRSPGTGASNEQFFGPGTRLTVL.